This TCR beta chain comes out of a study of cytomegalovirus exposure and HLA in healthy donors. Study-level points and caveats: A few CMV-associated chains were confirmed in vitro to be specific for CMV antigens. The study found most TCR sequences rare, yet found some public TCRs in many donors.

The protocol was immunoSEQ multiplex PCR, while the TCRdb copy is restricted to in-frame clones and leaves out a portion. The table has some 270,000 clones, around 86% seen once. A note on this clone: The target antigen is unknown.

The CDR3 is 14 residues long. V gave up 6 bases and J gave up 6 bases, with 15 bases separating them. The germline V gene encodes CDR1 MNHEY and CDR2 SVGAGI. The TCR comes from a woman aged 18-29 years in good health and CMV-seronegative. V and J are TRBV6-5 and TRBJ2-1; a possible D gene is TRBD2 (5 bases). Input material: PBMCs. The CDR3 DNA follows: TGTGCCAGCAGCTCCACTAGAGCCAGCAATGAGCAGTTCTTC. This codes for CASSSTRASNEQFF.